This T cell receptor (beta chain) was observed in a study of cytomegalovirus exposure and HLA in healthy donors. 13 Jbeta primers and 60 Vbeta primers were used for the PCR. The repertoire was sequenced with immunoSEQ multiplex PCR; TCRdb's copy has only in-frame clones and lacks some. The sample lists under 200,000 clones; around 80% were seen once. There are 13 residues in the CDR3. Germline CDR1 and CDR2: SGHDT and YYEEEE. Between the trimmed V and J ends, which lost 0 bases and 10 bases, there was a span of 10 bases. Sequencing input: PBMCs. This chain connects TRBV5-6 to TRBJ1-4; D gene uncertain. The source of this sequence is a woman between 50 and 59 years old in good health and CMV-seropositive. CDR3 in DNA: TGTGCCAGCAGCTTGGGGCAGAGAGGAAAACTGTTTTTT. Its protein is CASSLGQRGKLFF.